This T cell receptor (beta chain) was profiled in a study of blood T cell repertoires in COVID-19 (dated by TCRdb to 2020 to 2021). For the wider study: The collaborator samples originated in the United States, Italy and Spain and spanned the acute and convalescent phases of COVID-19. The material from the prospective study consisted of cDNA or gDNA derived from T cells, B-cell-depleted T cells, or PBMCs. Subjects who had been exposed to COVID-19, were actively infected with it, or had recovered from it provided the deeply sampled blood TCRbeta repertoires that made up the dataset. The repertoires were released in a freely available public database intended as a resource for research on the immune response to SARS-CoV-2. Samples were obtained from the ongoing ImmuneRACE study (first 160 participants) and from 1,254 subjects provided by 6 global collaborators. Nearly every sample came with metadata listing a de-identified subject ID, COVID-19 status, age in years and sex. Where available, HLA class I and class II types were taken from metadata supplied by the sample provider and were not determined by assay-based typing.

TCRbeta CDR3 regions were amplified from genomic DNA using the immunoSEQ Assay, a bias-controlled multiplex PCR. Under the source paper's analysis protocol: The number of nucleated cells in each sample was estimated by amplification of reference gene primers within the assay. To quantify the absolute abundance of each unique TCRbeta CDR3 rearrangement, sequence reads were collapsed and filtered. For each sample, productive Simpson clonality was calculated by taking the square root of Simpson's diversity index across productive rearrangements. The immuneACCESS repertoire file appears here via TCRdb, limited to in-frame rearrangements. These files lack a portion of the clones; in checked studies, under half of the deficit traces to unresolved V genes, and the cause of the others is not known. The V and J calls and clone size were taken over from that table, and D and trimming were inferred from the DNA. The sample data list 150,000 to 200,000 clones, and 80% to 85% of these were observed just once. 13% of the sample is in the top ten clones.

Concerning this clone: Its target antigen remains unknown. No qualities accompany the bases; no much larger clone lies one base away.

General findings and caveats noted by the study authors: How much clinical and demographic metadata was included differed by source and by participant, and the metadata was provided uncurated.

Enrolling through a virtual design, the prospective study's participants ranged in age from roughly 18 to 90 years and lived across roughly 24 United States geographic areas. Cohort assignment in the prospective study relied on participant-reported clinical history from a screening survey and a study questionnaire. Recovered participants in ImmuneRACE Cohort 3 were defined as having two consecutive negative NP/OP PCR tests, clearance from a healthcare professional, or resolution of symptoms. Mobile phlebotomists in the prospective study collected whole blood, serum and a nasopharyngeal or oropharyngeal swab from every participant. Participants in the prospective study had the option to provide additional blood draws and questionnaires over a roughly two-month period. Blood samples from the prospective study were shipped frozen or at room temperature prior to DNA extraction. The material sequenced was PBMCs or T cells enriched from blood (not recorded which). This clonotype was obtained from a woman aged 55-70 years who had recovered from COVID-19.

The CDR3 protein is CSAIQNEQFF. Here is the DNA: TGCAGTGCTATTCAGAATGAGCAGTTCTTC. The V and J segments used are TRBV20-1 and TRBJ2-1, with no confidently assigned D gene. The germline V gene (reference sequence) gives CDR1 as DFQATT and CDR2 as SNEGSKA. The cysteine opens and the phenylalanine closes a CDR3 of 10 amino acids. CDR3 DNA only is kept here, 30 bases in frame from base 1. The V and J ends are trimmed by 4 bases and 7 bases, leaving 5 bases between them.